A selection of T cell receptor beta chains follows, all from one sample in a study of control samples from healthy donors and cancer patients. Here immunoSEQ multiplex PCR was the method, and the copy in TCRdb shows in-frame clones only, minus some. The sample shows more than 100,000 clones, 90% of them seen only once. Sequencing was carried out using blood. The receptors come from a man aged 18 to 30 in good health. CDR3s include the opening cysteine and the closing phenylalanine or tryptophan. A D gene is named only where the DNA matches it firmly. A row's size may be missing; if present it is once, few, many or a size class.

abundance: -; v_gene: TRBV14; j_gene: TRBJ2-3; d_gene: TRBD2; CDR3aa: CASSPFLAGGSYTQYF; CDR3nt: TGTGCCAGCAGCCCCTTCCTAGCGGGAGGTTCATATACGCAGTATTTT
abundance: -; v_gene: TRBV5-1; j_gene: TRBJ2-3; d_gene: -; CDR3aa: CASSLNGEDTQYF; CDR3nt: TGCGCCAGCAGCTTGAATGGGGAAGATACGCAGTATTTT
abundance: -; v_gene: TRBV15; j_gene: TRBJ2-3; d_gene: -; CDR3aa: CATSRDLVSDTQYF; CDR3nt: TGTGCCACCAGCAGAGATTTGGTGTCAGATACGCAGTATTTT
abundance: -; v_gene: TRBV4-2; j_gene: TRBJ1-6; d_gene: -; CDR3aa: CASSQEAINSPLHF; CDR3nt: TGTGCCAGCAGCCAAGAGGCGATAAATTCACCCCTCCACTTT
abundance: -; v_gene: TRBV2; j_gene: TRBJ1-1; d_gene: -; CDR3aa: CASEEGRLNTEAFF; CDR3nt: TGTGCCAGCGAGGAAGGCAGGTTGAACACTGAAGCTTTCTTT
abundance: -; v_gene: TRBV3-1/TRBV3-2; j_gene: TRBJ2-2; d_gene: -; CDR3aa: CASSQFRVSGTGELFF; CDR3nt: TGTGCCAGCAGCCAATTTAGAGTCTCAGGAACCGGGGAGCTGTTTTTT
abundance: once; v_gene: TRBV18; j_gene: TRBJ2-3; d_gene: -; CDR3aa: CASSLDNRGTDTQYF; CDR3nt: TGTGCCAGCTCACTAGACAATAGGGGGACAGATACGCAGTATTTT
abundance: -; v_gene: TRBV4-3; j_gene: TRBJ1-2; d_gene: -; CDR3aa: CASSQDNRAVYGYTF; CDR3nt: TGCGCCAGCAGCCAAGATAATAGGGCAGTTTATGGCTACACCTTC
abundance: -; v_gene: TRBV3-1/TRBV3-2; j_gene: TRBJ1-1; d_gene: -; CDR3aa: CASSQSGGTEAFF; CDR3nt: TGTGCCAGCAGCCAATCAGGCGGGACTGAAGCTTTCTTT
abundance: -; v_gene: TRBV23-1; j_gene: TRBJ1-5; d_gene: -; CDR3aa: CASSQGPPGADSNQPQHF; CDR3nt: TGCGCCAGCAGTCAGGGACCCCCCGGGGCAGATAGCAATCAGCCCCAGCATTTT
abundance: -; v_gene: TRBV6-1; j_gene: TRBJ1-6; d_gene: -; CDR3aa: CASSELGTGNSPLHF; CDR3nt: TGTGCCAGCAGTGAACTCGGGACGGGGAATTCACCCCTCCACTTT
abundance: -; v_gene: TRBV30; j_gene: TRBJ2-1; d_gene: TRBD1; CDR3aa: CAWSVPGQGYRSSYNEQFF; CDR3nt: TGTGCCTGGAGTGTACCGGGACAGGGGTATCGCAGCTCCTACAATGAGCAGTTCTTC
abundance: -; v_gene: TRBV14; j_gene: TRBJ2-4; d_gene: -; CDR3aa: CASSLKPGTSLAKNIQYF; CDR3nt: TGTGCCAGCAGCCTAAAACCAGGGACAAGTCTAGCCAAAAACATTCAGTACTTC
abundance: -; v_gene: TRBV6-1; j_gene: TRBJ2-5; d_gene: TRBD1; CDR3aa: CASSALTGSGWETQYF; CDR3nt: TGTGCCAGCAGTGCCCTGACAGGGTCGGGCTGGGAGACCCAGTACTTC
abundance: -; v_gene: TRBV6-1; j_gene: TRBJ1-2; d_gene: -; CDR3aa: CASSETRTANYGYTF; CDR3nt: TGTGCCAGCAGTGAGACCAGGACCGCTAACTATGGCTACACCTTC
abundance: -; v_gene: TRBV14; j_gene: TRBJ2-5; d_gene: -; CDR3aa: CASSQGGELETQYF; CDR3nt: TGTGCCAGCAGCCAGGGAGGAGAATTGGAGACCCAGTACTTC
abundance: few; v_gene: TRBV4-1; j_gene: TRBJ1-2; d_gene: TRBD1; CDR3aa: CASSQEPPTGYGYTF; CDR3nt: TGCGCCAGCAGCCAAGAACCCCCGACAGGGTATGGCTACACCTTC
abundance: -; v_gene: TRBV5-4; j_gene: TRBJ2-5; d_gene: TRBD1; CDR3aa: CASSSGTGETQYF; CDR3nt: TGTGCCAGCAGCTCCGGGACAGGAGAGACCCAGTACTTC
abundance: -; v_gene: TRBV6-6; j_gene: TRBJ1-1; d_gene: TRBD1; CDR3aa: CASRPGQGGFTEAFF; CDR3nt: TGTGCCAGCAGACCGGGACAGGGGGGTTTCACTGAAGCTTTCTTT
abundance: -; v_gene: TRBV19; j_gene: TRBJ1-1; d_gene: -; CDR3aa: CASSTAPGGTEAFF; CDR3nt: TGTGCCAGTAGTACGGCCCCTGGCGGAACTGAAGCTTTCTTT
abundance: -; v_gene: TRBV6-4; j_gene: TRBJ2-1; d_gene: TRBD1; CDR3aa: CASSDSPTGGNEQFF; CDR3nt: TGTGCCAGCAGTGACTCCCCCACAGGGGGGAATGAGCAGTTCTTC
abundance: -; v_gene: TRBV10-1; j_gene: TRBJ2-2; d_gene: TRBD2; CDR3aa: CASSEGGAGANTGELFF; CDR3nt: TGCGCCAGCAGTGAGGGTGGGGCGGGGGCGAACACCGGGGAGCTGTTTTTT
abundance: -; v_gene: TRBV4-1; j_gene: TRBJ1-6; d_gene: -; CDR3aa: CASSQTLDSYNSPLHF; CDR3nt: TGCGCCAGCAGCCAAACCCTTGACAGCTATAATTCACCCCTCCACTTT
abundance: -; v_gene: TRBV7-8; j_gene: TRBJ1-3; d_gene: TRBD1; CDR3aa: CASSPGGAGNTIYF; CDR3nt: TGTGCCAGCAGCCCAGGGGGCGCTGGAAACACCATATATTTT
abundance: -; v_gene: TRBV6-5; j_gene: TRBJ1-5; d_gene: -; CDR3aa: CASSYSGGGQPQHF; CDR3nt: TGTGCCAGCAGTTACTCGGGGGGCGGACAGCCCCAGCATTTT
abundance: -; v_gene: TRBV2; j_gene: TRBJ2-2; d_gene: TRBD2; CDR3aa: CASSGPSGVVSGELFF; CDR3nt: TGTGCCAGCAGTGGGCCTAGCGGGGTGGTCTCCGGGGAGCTGTTTTTT
abundance: -; v_gene: TRBV2; j_gene: TRBJ2-1; d_gene: TRBD2; CDR3aa: CASSGAGGPYNEQFF; CDR3nt: TGTGCCAGCAGTGGAGCGGGAGGGCCCTACAATGAGCAGTTCTTC
abundance: once; v_gene: TRBV10-1; j_gene: TRBJ2-5; d_gene: TRBD1; CDR3aa: CASSPGNRGVETQYF; CDR3nt: TGCGCCAGCAGTCCCGGTAACAGGGGTGTGGAGACCCAGTACTTC
abundance: -; v_gene: TRBV6-5; j_gene: TRBJ2-1; d_gene: TRBD2; CDR3aa: CASSTPSGRRYEQFF; CDR3nt: TGTGCCAGCAGTACCCCTAGCGGGAGGAGATATGAGCAGTTCTTC
abundance: -; v_gene: TRBV6-5; j_gene: TRBJ1-2; d_gene: TRBD1; CDR3aa: CASSYSLQGHGYTF; CDR3nt: TGTGCCAGCAGTTACTCTTTACAGGGGCACGGCTACACCTTC
abundance: once; v_gene: TRBV5-1; j_gene: TRBJ2-3; d_gene: -; CDR3aa: CASSLETRADTQYF; CDR3nt: TGCGCCAGCAGCTTGGAGACGCGGGCCGATACGCAGTATTTT
abundance: -; v_gene: TRBV18; j_gene: TRBJ2-1; d_gene: TRBD2; CDR3aa: CASSLGGGAYNEQFF; CDR3nt: TGTGCCAGCTCACTCGGCGGGGGGGCGTACAATGAGCAGTTCTTC
abundance: -; v_gene: TRBV30; j_gene: TRBJ2-2; d_gene: -; CDR3aa: CAWTGRSLGTGELFF; CDR3nt: TGTGCCTGGACTGGCCGGAGCCTAGGGACCGGGGAGCTGTTTTTT
abundance: -; v_gene: TRBV5-1; j_gene: TRBJ2-1; d_gene: -; CDR3aa: CASSRIYGPVRTLGEQFF; CDR3nt: TGCGCCAGCAGCAGGATATACGGGCCCGTCAGAACCCTCGGTGAGCAGTTCTTC
abundance: -; v_gene: TRBV3-1/TRBV3-2; j_gene: TRBJ2-7; d_gene: TRBD1; CDR3aa: CASSSRDRGAGQYF; CDR3nt: TGTGCCAGCAGCTCCCGGGACAGGGGTGCTGGGCAGTACTTC
abundance: once; v_gene: TRBV2; j_gene: TRBJ2-7; d_gene: TRBD2; CDR3aa: CASRGGTSGGYEQYF; CDR3nt: TGTGCCAGCAGAGGTGGGACTAGCGGGGGTTACGAGCAGTACTTC
abundance: -; v_gene: TRBV20-1; j_gene: TRBJ1-2; d_gene: -; CDR3aa: CSANAGNGYTF; CDR3nt: TGCAGTGCTAACGCAGGGAATGGCTACACCTTC
abundance: -; v_gene: TRBV19; j_gene: TRBJ1-4; d_gene: TRBD1; CDR3aa: CASNNRGANEKLFF; CDR3nt: TGTGCCAGTAACAACAGGGGCGCTAATGAAAAACTGTTTTTT
abundance: -; v_gene: TRBV19; j_gene: TRBJ1-1; d_gene: -; CDR3aa: CASSQAGAFTEAFF; CDR3nt: TGTGCCAGTAGCCAAGCAGGGGCTTTCACTGAAGCTTTCTTT
abundance: -; v_gene: TRBV10-2; j_gene: TRBJ2-1; d_gene: -; CDR3aa: CASRGPAGLIYNEQFF; CDR3nt: TGCGCCAGCAGGGGCCCCGCTGGACTAATCTACAATGAGCAGTTCTTC
abundance: -; v_gene: TRBV25-1; j_gene: TRBJ1-4; d_gene: -; CDR3aa: CASRDDTEKKLFF; CDR3nt: TGTGCCAGCAGGGACGACACTGAGAAAAAACTGTTTTTT
abundance: -; v_gene: TRBV7-2; j_gene: TRBJ1-1; d_gene: TRBD1; CDR3aa: CASSLAGAGGRGAFF; CDR3nt: TGTGCCAGCAGCTTAGCGGGGGCAGGGGGAAGGGGAGCTTTCTTT
abundance: -; v_gene: TRBV19; j_gene: TRBJ2-5; d_gene: TRBD1; CDR3aa: CASSMGSTGGAETQYF; CDR3nt: TGTGCCAGTAGTATGGGATCGACAGGGGGCGCAGAGACCCAGTACTTC